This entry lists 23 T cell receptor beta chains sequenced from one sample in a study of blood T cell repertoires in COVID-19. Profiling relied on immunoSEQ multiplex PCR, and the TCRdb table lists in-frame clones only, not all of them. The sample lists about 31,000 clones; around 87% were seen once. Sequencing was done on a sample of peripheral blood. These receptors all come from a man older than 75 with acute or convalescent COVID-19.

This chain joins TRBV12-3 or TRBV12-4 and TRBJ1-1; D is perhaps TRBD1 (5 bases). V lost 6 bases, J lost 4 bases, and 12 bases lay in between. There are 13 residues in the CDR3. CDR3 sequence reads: CASSWGGGTEAFF. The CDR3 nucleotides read TGTGCCAGCAGCTGGGGCGGCGGCACTGAAGCTTTCTTT.

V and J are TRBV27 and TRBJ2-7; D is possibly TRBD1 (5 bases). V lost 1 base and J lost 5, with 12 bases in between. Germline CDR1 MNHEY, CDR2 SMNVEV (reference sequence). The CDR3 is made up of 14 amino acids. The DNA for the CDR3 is TGTGCCAGCAGTTTATTTGGCAGGGCTCACGAGCAGTACTTC. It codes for CASSLFGRAHEQYF.

CDR3 residues: CATDRTGSFRQPQHF. In DNA form, the CDR3 reads TGTGCCACCGACAGGACAGGGTCCTTCAGACAGCCCCAGCATTTT. The chain recombines TRBV24-1 with TRBJ1-5; 8 positions match TRBD1. The junction had 13 bases not matched to a gene; V was cut back by 9 bases and J by 7 bases. CDR1 is KGHDR and CDR2 is SFDVKD in the germline V gene. This CDR3 is built from 15 residues.

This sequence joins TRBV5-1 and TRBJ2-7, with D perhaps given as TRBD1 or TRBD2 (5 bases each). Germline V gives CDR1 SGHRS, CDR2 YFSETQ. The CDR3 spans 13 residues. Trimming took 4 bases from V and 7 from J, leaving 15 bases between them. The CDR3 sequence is CASSLGRPGEQYF. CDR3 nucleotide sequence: TGCGCCAGCAGCCTGGGACGTCCGGGGGAGCAGTACTTC.

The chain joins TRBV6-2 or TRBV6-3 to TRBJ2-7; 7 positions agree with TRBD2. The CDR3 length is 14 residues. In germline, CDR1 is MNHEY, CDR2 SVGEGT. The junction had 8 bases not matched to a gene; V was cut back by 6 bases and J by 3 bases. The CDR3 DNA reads TGTGCCAGCAGCCTGACTAGCCCAGTCTACGAGCAGTACTTC. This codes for CASSLTSPVYEQYF.

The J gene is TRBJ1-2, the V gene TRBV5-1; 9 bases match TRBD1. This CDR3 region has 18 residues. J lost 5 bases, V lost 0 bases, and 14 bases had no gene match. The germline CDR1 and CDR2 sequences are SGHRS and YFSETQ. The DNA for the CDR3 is TGCGCCAGCAGCTTGGGCCCTCCGGGACAGGGTGCTTGGTATGGCTACACCTTC. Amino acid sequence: CASSLGPPGQGAWYGYTF.

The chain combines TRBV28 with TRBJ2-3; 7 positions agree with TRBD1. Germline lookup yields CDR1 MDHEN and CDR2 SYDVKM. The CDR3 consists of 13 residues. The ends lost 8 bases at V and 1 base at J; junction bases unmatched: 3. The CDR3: CASQQGGTDTQYF. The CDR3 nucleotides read TGTGCCAGCCAGCAGGGGGGCACAGATACGCAGTATTTT.

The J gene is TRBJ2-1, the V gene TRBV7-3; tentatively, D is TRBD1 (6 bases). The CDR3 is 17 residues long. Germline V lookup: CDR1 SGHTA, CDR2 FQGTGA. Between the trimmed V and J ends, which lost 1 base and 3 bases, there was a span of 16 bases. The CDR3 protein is CASSLNPSGQFYNEQFF. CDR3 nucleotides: TGTGCCAGCAGCTTAAACCCTTCCGGACAGTTCTACAATGAGCAGTTCTTC.

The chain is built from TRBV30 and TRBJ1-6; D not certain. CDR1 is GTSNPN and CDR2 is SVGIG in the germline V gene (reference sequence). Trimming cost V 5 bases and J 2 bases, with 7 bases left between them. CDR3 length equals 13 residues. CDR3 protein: CAWSVTYNSPLHF. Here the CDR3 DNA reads TGTGCCTGGTCAGTGACCTATAATTCACCCCTCCACTTT.

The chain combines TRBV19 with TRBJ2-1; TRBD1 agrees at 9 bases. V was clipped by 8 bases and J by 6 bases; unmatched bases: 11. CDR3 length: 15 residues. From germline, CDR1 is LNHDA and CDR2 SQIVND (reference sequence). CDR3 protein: CASSLGQGRPNEQFF. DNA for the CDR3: TGTGCCAGTTCTCTCGGACAGGGGCGCCCCAATGAGCAGTTCTTC.

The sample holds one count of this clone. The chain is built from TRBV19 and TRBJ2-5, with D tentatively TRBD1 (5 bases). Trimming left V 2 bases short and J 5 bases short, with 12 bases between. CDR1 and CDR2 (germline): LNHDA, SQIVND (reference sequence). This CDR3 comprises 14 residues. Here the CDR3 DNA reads TGTGCCAGTAGTATAAGGGGCGCTGGGGAGACCCAGTACTTC. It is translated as CASSIRGAGETQYF. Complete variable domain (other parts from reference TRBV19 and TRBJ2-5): DGGITQSPKYLFRKEGQNVTLSCEQNLNHDAMYWYRQDPGQGLRLIYYSQIVNDFQKGDIAEGYSVSREKKESFPLTVTSAQKNPTAFYLCASSIRGAGETQYFGPGTRLLVL.

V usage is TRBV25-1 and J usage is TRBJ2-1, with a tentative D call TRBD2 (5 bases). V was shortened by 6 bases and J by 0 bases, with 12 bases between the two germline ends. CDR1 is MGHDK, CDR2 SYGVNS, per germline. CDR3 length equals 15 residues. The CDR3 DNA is TGTGCCAGCAGCAACGGGGAAACCTCCTACAATGAGCAGTTCTTC. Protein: CASSNGETSYNEQFF.

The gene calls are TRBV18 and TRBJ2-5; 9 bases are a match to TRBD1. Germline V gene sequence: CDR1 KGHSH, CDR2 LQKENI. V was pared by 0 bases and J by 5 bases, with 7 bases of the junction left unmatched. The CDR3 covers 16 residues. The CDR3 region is CASSPPRGQGGETQYF. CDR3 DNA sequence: TGTGCCAGCTCACCACCGAGGGGACAGGGAGGGGAGACCCAGTACTTC.

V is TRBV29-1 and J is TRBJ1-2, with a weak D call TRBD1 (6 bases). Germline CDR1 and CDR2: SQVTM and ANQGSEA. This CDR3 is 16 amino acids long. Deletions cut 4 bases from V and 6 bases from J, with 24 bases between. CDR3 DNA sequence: TGCAGCGTTGGACCCAGGTTTTGGGCAGGGGACGATGGCTACACCTTC. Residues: CSVGPRFWAGDDGYTF.

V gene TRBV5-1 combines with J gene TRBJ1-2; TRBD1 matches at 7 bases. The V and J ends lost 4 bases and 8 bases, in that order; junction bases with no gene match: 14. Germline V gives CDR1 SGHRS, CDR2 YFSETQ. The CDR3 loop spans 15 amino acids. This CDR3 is CASSEPPVGTEGYTF. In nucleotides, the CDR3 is TGCGCCAGCAGCGAACCCCCGGTCGGGACAGAGGGCTACACCTTC. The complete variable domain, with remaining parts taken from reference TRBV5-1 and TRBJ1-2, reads KAGVTQTPRYLIKTRGQQVTLSCSPISGHRSVSWYQQTPGQGLQFLFEYFSETQRNKGNFPGRFSGRQFSNSRSEMNVSTLELGDSALYLCASSEPPVGTEGYTFGSGTRLTVV.

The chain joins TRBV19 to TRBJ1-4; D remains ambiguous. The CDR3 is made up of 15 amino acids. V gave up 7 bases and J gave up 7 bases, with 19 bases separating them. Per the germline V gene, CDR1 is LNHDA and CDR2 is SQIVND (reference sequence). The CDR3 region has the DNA TGTGCCAGTACCTCAGGAGGGCGATGGGCTGAAAAACTGTTTTTT. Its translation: CASTSGGRWAEKLFF. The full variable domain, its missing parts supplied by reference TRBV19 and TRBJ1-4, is DGGITQSPKYLFRKEGQNVTLSCEQNLNHDAMYWYRQDPGQGLRLIYYSQIVNDFQKGDIAEGYSVSREKKESFPLTVTSAQKNPTAFYLCASTSGGRWAEKLFFGSGTQLSVL.

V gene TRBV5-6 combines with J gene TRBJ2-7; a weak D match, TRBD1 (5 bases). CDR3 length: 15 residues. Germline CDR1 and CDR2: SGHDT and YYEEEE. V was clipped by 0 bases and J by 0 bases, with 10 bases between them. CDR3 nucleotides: TGTGCCAGCAGCTTGGACTTCCAGGGCTCCTACGAGCAGTACTTC. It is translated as CASSLDFQGSYEQYF.

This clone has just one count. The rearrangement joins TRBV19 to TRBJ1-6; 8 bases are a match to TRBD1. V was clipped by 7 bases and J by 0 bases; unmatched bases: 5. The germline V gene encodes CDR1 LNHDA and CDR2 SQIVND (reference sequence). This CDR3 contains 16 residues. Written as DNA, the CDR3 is TGTGCCAGTAAGGGACAGGTTAGCTCCTATAATTCACCCCTCCACTTT. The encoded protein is CASKGQVSSYNSPLHF.

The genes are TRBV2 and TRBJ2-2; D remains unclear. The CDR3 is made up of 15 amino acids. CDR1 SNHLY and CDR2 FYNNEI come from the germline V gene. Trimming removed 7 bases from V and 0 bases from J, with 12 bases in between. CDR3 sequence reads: CASIRQTANTGELFF. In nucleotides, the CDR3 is TGTGCCAGCATCAGGCAGACCGCGAACACCGGGGAGCTGTTTTTT.

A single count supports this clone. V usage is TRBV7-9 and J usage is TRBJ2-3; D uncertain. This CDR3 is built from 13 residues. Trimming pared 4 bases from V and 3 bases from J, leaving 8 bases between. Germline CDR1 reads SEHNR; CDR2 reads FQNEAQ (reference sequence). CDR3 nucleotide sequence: TGTGCCAGCAGCTCCGACATAACAGATACGCAGTATTTT. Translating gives CASSSDITDTQYF.

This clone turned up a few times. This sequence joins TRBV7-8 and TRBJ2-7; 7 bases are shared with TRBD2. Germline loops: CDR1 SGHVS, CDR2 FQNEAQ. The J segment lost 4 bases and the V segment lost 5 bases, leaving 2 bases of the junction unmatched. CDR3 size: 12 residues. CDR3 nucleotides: TGTGCCAGCAGCCCGGGGGGATACGAGCAGTACTTC. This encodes CASSPGGYEQYF.

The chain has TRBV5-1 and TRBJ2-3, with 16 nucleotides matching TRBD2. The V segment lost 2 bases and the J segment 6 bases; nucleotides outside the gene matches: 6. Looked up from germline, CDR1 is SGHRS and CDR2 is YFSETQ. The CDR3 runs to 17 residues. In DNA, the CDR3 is TGCGCCAGCAGCTTAGGGACTAGCGGGGGGGCTATGGATACGCAGTATTTT. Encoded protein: CASSLGTSGGAMDTQYF. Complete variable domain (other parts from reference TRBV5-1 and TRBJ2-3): KAGVTQTPRYLIKTRGQQVTLSCSPISGHRSVSWYQQTPGQGLQFLFEYFSETQRNKGNFPGRFSGRQFSNSRSEMNVSTLELGDSALYLCASSLGTSGGAMDTQYFGPGTRLTVL.

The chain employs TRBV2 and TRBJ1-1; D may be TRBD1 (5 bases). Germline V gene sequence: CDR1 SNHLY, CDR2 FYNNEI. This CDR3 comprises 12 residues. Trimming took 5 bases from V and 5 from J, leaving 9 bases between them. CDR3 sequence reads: CASSYDRTEAFF. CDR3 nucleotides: TGTGCCAGCAGTTACGACAGAACTGAAGCTTTCTTT.